These 31 T cell receptor beta chains share one sample of origin, sequenced in a study of radiotherapy plus CTLA-4 blockade in lung cancer. Method: immunoSEQ multiplex PCR; TCRdb's copy keeps in-frame clones and lacks some. The sample lists tens of thousands of clones, approximately 71% occurring once. The sample here was peripheral blood, taken from a patient treated with radiotherapy plus ipilimumab. These receptors came from a human donor with non-small cell lung cancer whose response to radiotherapy plus ipilimumab could not be evaluated.

The chain joins TRBV6-5 to TRBJ2-1; TRBD1 is a possible D gene (6 bases). The ends were cut back, 6 bases at V and 9 bases at J, with 12 bases in the middle. This CDR3 has 12 residues. Germline V lookup: CDR1 MNHEY, CDR2 SVGAGI. The CDR3 coding sequence is TGTGCCAGCAGGTACACAGGGCTTGAGCAGTTCTTC. Translated, it gives CASRYTGLEQFF.

The chain links TRBV7-9 to TRBJ1-1, with D unresolved. CDR1 and CDR2 (germline): SEHNR, FQNEAQ (reference sequence). Trimming removed 5 bases at V and 4 bases at J, with 14 bases between. The CDR3 is made up of 14 amino acids. The CDR3 here is CASSRTERSTEAFF. As DNA, the CDR3 is TGTGCCAGCAGCCGGACGGAGCGGAGCACTGAAGCTTTCTTT. Supplemented by reference TRBV7-9 and TRBJ1-1, the full variable domain reads DTGVSQNPRHKITKRGQNVTFRCDPISEHNRLYWYRQTLGQGPEFLTYFQNEAQLEKSRLLSDRFSAERPKGSFSTLEIQRTEQGDSAMYLCASSRTERSTEAFFGQGTRLTVV.

The chain has TRBV5-1 and TRBJ2-1, with 8 bases aligning to TRBD1. The CDR3 runs 15 residues. V lost 5 bases to trimming and J lost 4 bases; unmatched junction nucleotides: 8. CDR1 is SGHRS, CDR2 YFSETQ, per germline. The CDR3 loop reads CASSQQGAGYNEQFF. DNA for the CDR3: TGCGCCAGCAGTCAGCAGGGGGCGGGGTACAATGAGCAGTTCTTC.

The gene calls are TRBV7-2 and TRBJ1-5; 7 bases line up with TRBD1. The CDR3 length is 16 residues. Trimming removed 0 bases from V and 6 bases from J; junction bases left unmatched: 8. Germline V gene lookup returns CDR1 SGHTA and CDR2 FQGNSA. For the CDR3, the DNA is TGTGCCAGCAGCTTAGCAGGCAGGGGGATAAGTCAGCCCCAGCATTTT. Translation: CASSLAGRGISQPQHF.

The chain combines TRBV29-1 with TRBJ1-2, with D possibly matching TRBD1 (5 bases). V was cut by 4 bases and J by 8 bases, with 17 bases left in between. Germline V lookup: CDR1 SQVTM, CDR2 ANQGSEA. The length of the CDR3 is 13 residues. The CDR3 reads CSVGGTLSGGYTF. CDR3 nucleotide sequence: TGCAGCGTTGGGGGCACGTTATCAGGGGGCTACACCTTC.

The genes are TRBV28 and TRBJ1-2; 8 bases map to TRBD1. The CDR3 sequence is 14 residues long. V lost 8 bases and J lost 3; bases outside the gene matches: 8. Germline CDR1 MDHEN, CDR2 SYDVKM. CDR3 bases: TGTGCCAGCTTTCCAGGGGGCGCGTACTATGGCTACACCTTC. Translating gives CASFPGGAYYGYTF.

J is TRBJ1-6 and V is TRBV5-4; 7 bases line up with TRBD1. CDR1 and CDR2 (germline): SGHNT, YYREEE (reference sequence). The V gene end was trimmed by 4 bases and the J gene end by 5 bases; junction bases not matched to a gene: 3. The CDR3 consists of 14 residues. The CDR3 nucleotides read TGTGCCAGCAGCACTGGGACAGATAATTCACCCCTCCACTTT. As protein: CASSTGTDNSPLHF.

Here the CDR3 DNA reads TGTGCCAGCACCTCCGGGACTAGCGGGATCAATGAGCAGTTCTTC. Its protein product is CASTSGTSGINEQFF. This chain links TRBV6-1 with TRBJ2-1; TRBD2 agrees at 13 bases. Germline V CDR1 and CDR2: MNHNS, SASEGT. V gave up 7 bases and J gave up 6 bases; unmatched junction bases: 6. The CDR3 consists of 15 residues.

By share, this clone counts as medium-sized. This rearrangement joins TRBV28 to TRBJ2-3; D uncertain. CDR1 is MDHEN and CDR2 is SYDVKM in the germline V gene. Trimming removed 4 bases from V and 11 bases from J, with 10 bases in between. The CDR3 runs to 11 residues. This CDR3 reads CASSWAQMQYF. The CDR3 coding sequence is TGTGCCAGCAGTTGGGCTCAAATGCAGTATTTT.

V is TRBV28 and J is TRBJ1-3, with TRBD1 matching over 7 bases. Germline CDR1 is MDHEN and CDR2 is SYDVKM. The CDR3 has 16 amino acids. Trimming removed 6 bases from V and 3 bases from J; junction bases left unmatched: 11. CDR3 residues: CASSVRQGMVGNTIYF. CDR3 in DNA: TGTGCCAGCAGCGTAAGACAGGGTATGGTTGGAAACACCATATATTTT.

The rearrangement links TRBV7-2 to TRBJ1-2; 7 bases map to TRBD1. Looked up from germline, CDR1 is SGHTA and CDR2 is FQGNSA. The CDR3 contains 15 residues. J gave up 4 bases and V 0 bases, and 5 bases lay outside the gene matches. The CDR3 DNA sequence: TGTGCCAGCAGCTTAGCTCGGACAGGTCTCTATGGCTACACCTTC. Translation: CASSLARTGLYGYTF.

This clone was detected only once. J is TRBJ2-7 and V is TRBV7-2, with D uncertain. V gave up 1 base and J gave up 1 base, with 5 bases separating them. CDR1 SGHTA and CDR2 FQGNSA come from the germline V gene. This CDR3 has 13 residues. The CDR3 here is CASSLELSYEQYF. In DNA form, the CDR3 reads TGTGCCAGCAGCTTAGAGCTTTCCTACGAGCAGTACTTC.

As DNA, the CDR3 is TGTGCCAGCAGCTTGTCACCACTCCTTAGCACAGATACGCAGTATTTT. Translation gives CASSLSPLLSTDTQYF. The chain joins TRBV7-9 to TRBJ2-3; D uncertain. The V gene lost 3 bases and the J gene lost 0 bases, with 13 bases spanning the gap. The CDR3 has 16 residues. In germline, CDR1 is SEHNR, CDR2 FQNEAQ (reference sequence).

The chain combines TRBV11-2 with TRBJ2-7, with 8 bases identical to TRBD2. Trimming took 4 bases from V and 2 from J; bases not matched to a gene: 7. The CDR3 sequence is 15 residues long. Germline V gives CDR1 SGHAT, CDR2 FQNNGV. CDR3 nucleotide sequence: TGTGCCAGCAGCTCATATAGCGGGAACACCTACGAGCAGTACTTC. It encodes CASSSYSGNTYEQYF.

V is TRBV2 and J is TRBJ2-5; 7 nucleotides align to TRBD1. Germline loops: CDR1 SNHLY, CDR2 FYNNEI. After removal of 7 bases from V and 5 bases from J, the junction contained 4 bases not matched to a gene. This CDR3 spans 12 amino acids. CDR3 protein: CASTLQGETQYF. DNA of the CDR3: TGTGCCAGCACCCTACAGGGGGAGACCCAGTACTTC.

This chain uses TRBV5-4 with TRBJ2-5; 8 bases agree with TRBD1. V lost 5 bases to trimming and J lost 3 bases; unmatched junction nucleotides: 6. Germline V gene sequence: CDR1 SGHNT, CDR2 YYREEE (reference sequence). The CDR3 consists of 14 residues. CDR3 in DNA: TGTGCCAGCAGTCCTCAGGGGGCGGAAGAGACCCAGTACTTC. It specifies CASSPQGAEETQYF.

V and J are TRBV5-1 and TRBJ2-5, with D perhaps matching TRBD1 (6 bases). The CDR3 sequence is 15 residues long. Germline CDR1 SGHRS, CDR2 YFSETQ. V shed 3 bases and J shed 5 bases, with 17 bases lying between them. CDR3 protein: CASSSIPDSEETQYF. The CDR3 nucleotides read TGCGCCAGCAGCTCCATTCCGGACAGTGAGGAGACCCAGTACTTC.

The rearrangement uses TRBV7-2 and TRBJ2-3; D is unresolved. Per germline, CDR1 SGHTA and CDR2 FQGNSA. V was trimmed by 0 bases and J by 2 bases, leaving 6 bases between them. This CDR3 comprises 14 residues. The CDR3 DNA is TGTGCCAGCAGCTTAGCTGTAGCCACAGATACGCAGTATTTT. The encoded protein is CASSLAVATDTQYF.

The rearrangement uses TRBV7-9 and TRBJ2-3, with 9 bases fitting TRBD2. This CDR3 comprises 18 residues. J was trimmed by 2 bases and V by 5 bases; bases with no gene match: 14. Per germline, CDR1 SEHNR and CDR2 FQNEAQ (reference sequence). The CDR3, as DNA: TGTGCCAGCAGCAATATACCCCGAATAGCGGGGGACACAGATACGCAGTATTTT. This gives the protein CASSNIPRIAGDTDTQYF.

This rearrangement joins TRBV2 to TRBJ2-7; 7 bases match TRBD1. Germline CDR1 reads SNHLY; CDR2 reads FYNNEI. This CDR3 is 14 amino acids long. With V trimmed by 6 bases and J by 6 bases, 11 bases remained unmatched. The CDR3: CASRRQGSKAEQYF. The CDR3 DNA reads TGTGCCAGCAGGAGACAGGGCTCTAAGGCCGAGCAGTACTTC.

V usage is TRBV6-5 and J usage is TRBJ2-7; the D gene is possibly TRBD2 (5 bases). CDR1 and CDR2 (germline): MNHEY, SVGAGI. The CDR3 has 14 amino acids. V lost 6 bases and J 7 bases, leaving 19 bases between the germline ends. This CDR3 is CASSLFGRTGEQYF. CDR3 sequence (DNA): TGTGCCAGCAGCCTGTTCGGCCGGACGGGAGAGCAGTACTTC.

V gene TRBV7-2 combines with J gene TRBJ2-1; D perhaps matches TRBD2 (5 bases). In germline, CDR1 is SGHTA, CDR2 FQGNSA. V was trimmed by 5 bases and J by 5 bases, leaving 19 bases between them. The CDR3 runs to 16 residues. CDR3 sequence: CASSPRVAGRNNEQFF. The CDR3, as DNA: TGTGCCAGCAGCCCCCGGGTTGCGGGCAGGAACAATGAGCAGTTCTTC.

The chain uses TRBV5-6 and TRBJ1-1, with unresolved D. Germline V gene lookup returns CDR1 SGHDT and CDR2 YYEEEE. V was pared by 2 bases and J by 5 bases, with 13 bases between. The CDR3 has 14 residues. This chain's CDR3 is CASSFGDSWTEAFF. The CDR3 DNA sequence: TGTGCCAGCAGCTTCGGGGATTCGTGGACTGAAGCTTTCTTT.

This chain joins TRBV5-6 and TRBJ1-3; D is possibly TRBD1 (5 bases). Trimming took off 2 bases at V and 0 bases at J, with 6 bases between the two ends. Germline loops: CDR1 SGHDT, CDR2 YYEEEE. The CDR3 consists of 14 residues. The CDR3 sequence: CASSFQGSGNTIYF. The CDR3 nucleotides read TGTGCCAGCAGCTTCCAGGGCTCTGGAAACACCATATATTTT.

J is TRBJ1-1 and V is TRBV30; D ambiguous. Trimming pared 8 bases from V and 1 base from J, leaving 14 bases between. CDR3 size: 13 residues. Germline CDR1 GTSNPN, CDR2 SVGIG (reference sequence). CDR3 DNA sequence: TGTGCCCGGAAGGAGTTCCAGAACACTGAAGCTTTCTTT. As protein: CARKEFQNTEAFF.

A single count supports this clone. The rearrangement uses TRBV6-6 and TRBJ1-1; 7 nucleotides align to TRBD1. This CDR3 contains 15 residues. V lost 2 bases, J lost 1 base, and 4 bases stayed unmatched. CDR1 is MNHNY and CDR2 is SVGAGI in the germline V gene (reference sequence). The CDR3 region is CASSYPGQRNTEAFF. DNA of the CDR3: TGTGCCAGCAGTTACCCGGGACAGCGGAACACTGAAGCTTTCTTT.

CDR3 DNA sequence: TGTGCCAGCAGTGCTCAACAGGGTAGAGAGACCCAGTACTTC. As protein: CASSAQQGRETQYF. V is TRBV6-1 and J is TRBJ2-5, with D maybe TRBD1 (6 bases). CDR3 length equals 14 residues. The germline gives CDR1 MNHNS, CDR2 SASEGT. Deletions cut 4 bases from V and 4 bases from J, with 13 bases between.

The chain is built from TRBV9 and TRBJ1-5; D call uncertain. CDR1 is SGDLS, CDR2 YYNGEE, per germline. The germline V and J ends were trimmed by 0 bases and 6 bases, with 10 bases remaining between them. The CDR3 spans 14 residues. The CDR3 sequence is CASSVGGGGQPQHF. CDR3 sequence (DNA): TGTGCCAGCAGCGTAGGGGGAGGAGGTCAGCCCCAGCATTTT.

The chain employs TRBV5-1 and TRBJ1-2; D gene unclear. The length of the CDR3 is 14 residues. V lost 0 bases and J lost 2, with 8 bases in between. Per the germline V gene, CDR1 is SGHRS and CDR2 is YFSETQ. The CDR3 loop is CASSLAEANYGYTF. CDR3 DNA: TGCGCCAGCAGCTTGGCCGAGGCGAACTATGGCTACACCTTC. The entire variable domain, with the rest obtained from reference TRBV5-1 and TRBJ1-2, is as follows: KAGVTQTPRYLIKTRGQQVTLSCSPISGHRSVSWYQQTPGQGLQFLFEYFSETQRNKGNFPGRFSGRQFSNSRSEMNVSTLELGDSALYLCASSLAEANYGYTFGSGTRLTVV.

The rearrangement joins TRBV29-1 to TRBJ1-4; the D gene is possibly TRBD1 (5 bases). The length of the CDR3 is 13 residues. The V end was cut by 7 bases, the J end by 8 bases, with 17 bases between. Germline loops: CDR1 SQVTM, CDR2 ANQGSEA. The CDR3 loop is CSARRGVREKLFF. The CDR3 nucleotides are TGCAGCGCTCGGCGGGGGGTCCGAGAAAAACTGTTTTTT.

The chain is built from TRBV7-9 and TRBJ1-2; D is unresolved. The CDR3 extends over 12 amino acids. V shed 3 bases and J shed 8 bases, with 10 bases lying between them. The germline CDR1 and CDR2 sequences are SEHNR and FQNEAQ (reference sequence). CDR3 nucleotide sequence: TGTGCCAGCAGCTTCGGGTTTGACGGCTACACCTTC. This gives the protein CASSFGFDGYTF.